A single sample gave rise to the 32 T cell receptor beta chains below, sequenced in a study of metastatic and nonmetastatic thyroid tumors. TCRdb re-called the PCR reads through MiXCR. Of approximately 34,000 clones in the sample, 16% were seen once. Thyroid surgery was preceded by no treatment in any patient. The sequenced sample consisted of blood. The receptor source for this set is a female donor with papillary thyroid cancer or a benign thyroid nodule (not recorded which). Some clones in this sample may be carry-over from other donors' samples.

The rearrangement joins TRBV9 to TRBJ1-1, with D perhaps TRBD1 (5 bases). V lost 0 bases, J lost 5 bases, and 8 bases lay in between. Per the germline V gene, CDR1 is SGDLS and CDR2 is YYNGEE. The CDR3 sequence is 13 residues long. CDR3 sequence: CASSVEGKTEAFF. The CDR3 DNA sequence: TGTGCCAGCAGCGTAGAGGGGAAAACTGAAGCTTTCTTT.

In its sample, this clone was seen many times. The CDR3 DNA sequence: TGTGCCAGCAGCTCCCGGAGGTCTGGGGCCAACGTCCTGACTTTC. It yields the protein CASSSRRSGANVLTF. The chain carries TRBV7-2 and TRBJ2-6, with D perhaps matching TRBD2 (5 bases). CDR3 length: 15 residues. V lost 4 bases to trimming and J lost 1 base, with 8 bases between them. Germline CDR1 and CDR2: SGHTA and FQGNSA.

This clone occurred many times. Here the CDR3 reads CASSLTGGAGEKLFF. The CDR3 DNA is TGTGCCAGCAGTTTGACAGGGGGCGCGGGTGAAAAACTGTTTTTT. V is TRBV6-1 and J is TRBJ1-4, with 10 bases fitting TRBD1. This CDR3 spans 15 amino acids. V was clipped by 5 bases and J by 7 bases; unmatched bases: 7. Germline assignment: CDR1 MNHNS and CDR2 SASEGT.

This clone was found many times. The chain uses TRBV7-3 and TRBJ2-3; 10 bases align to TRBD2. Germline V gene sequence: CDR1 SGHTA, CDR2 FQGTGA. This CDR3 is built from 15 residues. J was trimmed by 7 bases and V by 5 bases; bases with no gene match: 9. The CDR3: CASSPAVAGGNTQYF. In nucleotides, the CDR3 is TGTGCCAGCAGCCCAGCGGTAGCGGGAGGTAATACGCAGTATTTT.

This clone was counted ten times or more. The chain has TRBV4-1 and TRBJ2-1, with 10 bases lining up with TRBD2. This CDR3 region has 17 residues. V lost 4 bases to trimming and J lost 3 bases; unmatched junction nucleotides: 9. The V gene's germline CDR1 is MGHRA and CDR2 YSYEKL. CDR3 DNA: TGCGCCAGCAGCCGCGCCCCTAGCGGGAGCTTCTACAATGAGCAGTTCTTC. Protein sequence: CASSRAPSGSFYNEQFF.

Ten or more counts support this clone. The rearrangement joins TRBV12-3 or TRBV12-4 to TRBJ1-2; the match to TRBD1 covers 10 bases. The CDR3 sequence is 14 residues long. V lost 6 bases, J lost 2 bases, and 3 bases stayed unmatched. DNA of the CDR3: TGTGCCAGCAGGGTGGGACAGGGGAACTATGGCTACACCTTC. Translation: CASRVGQGNYGYTF.

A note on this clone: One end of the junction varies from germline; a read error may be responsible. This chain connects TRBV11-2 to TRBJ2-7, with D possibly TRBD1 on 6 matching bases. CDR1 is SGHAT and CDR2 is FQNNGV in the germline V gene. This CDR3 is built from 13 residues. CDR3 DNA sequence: TGTGGCAGCAGCGCTGACAGGAACTACGAGCAGTACTTC. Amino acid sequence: CGSSADRNYEQYF.

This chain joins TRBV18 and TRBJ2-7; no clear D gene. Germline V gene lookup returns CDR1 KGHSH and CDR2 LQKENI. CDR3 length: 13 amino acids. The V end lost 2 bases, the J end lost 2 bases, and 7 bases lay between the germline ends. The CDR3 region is CASSPESTYEQYF. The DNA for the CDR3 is TGTGCCAGCTCACCAGAGTCGACCTACGAGCAGTACTTC.

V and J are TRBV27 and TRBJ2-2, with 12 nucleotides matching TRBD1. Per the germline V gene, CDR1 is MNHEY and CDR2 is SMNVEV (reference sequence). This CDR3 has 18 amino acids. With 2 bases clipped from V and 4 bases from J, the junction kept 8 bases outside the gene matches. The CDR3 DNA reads TGTGCCAGCAGTTTACGGGGACAGGGGGCATACGTCACCGGGGAGCTGTTTTTT. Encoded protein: CASSLRGQGAYVTGELFF.

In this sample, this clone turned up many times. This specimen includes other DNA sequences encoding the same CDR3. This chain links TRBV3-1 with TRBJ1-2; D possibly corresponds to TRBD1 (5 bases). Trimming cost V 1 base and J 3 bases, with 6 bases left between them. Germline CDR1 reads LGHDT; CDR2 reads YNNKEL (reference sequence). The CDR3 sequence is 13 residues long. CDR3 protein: CASSQAGDYGYTF. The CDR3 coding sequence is TGTGCCAGCAGCCAAGCGGGGGACTATGGCTACACCTTC.

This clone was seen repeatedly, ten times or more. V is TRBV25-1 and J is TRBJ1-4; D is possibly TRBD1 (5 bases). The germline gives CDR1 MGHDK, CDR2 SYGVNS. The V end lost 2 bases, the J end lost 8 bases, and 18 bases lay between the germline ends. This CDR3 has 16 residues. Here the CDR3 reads CASSERSRRGPEKLFF. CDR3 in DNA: TGTGCCAGCAGTGAAAGGAGCAGGCGGGGCCCAGAAAAACTGTTTTTT.

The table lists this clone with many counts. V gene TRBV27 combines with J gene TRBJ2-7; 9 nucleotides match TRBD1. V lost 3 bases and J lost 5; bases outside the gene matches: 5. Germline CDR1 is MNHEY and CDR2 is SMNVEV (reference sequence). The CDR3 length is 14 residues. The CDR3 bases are TGTGCCAGCAGTTTCCCGGGACAGGGAGACGAGCAGTACTTC. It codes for CASSFPGQGDEQYF.

The CDR3 bases are TGCAGCCCGGGACAGTCCAATCAGCCCCAGCATTTT. Amino acids: CSPGQSNQPQHF. This sequence joins TRBV20-1 and TRBJ1-5; 7 nucleotides agree with TRBD1. This CDR3 contains 12 residues. Per the germline V gene, CDR1 is DFQATT and CDR2 is SNEGSKA (reference sequence).

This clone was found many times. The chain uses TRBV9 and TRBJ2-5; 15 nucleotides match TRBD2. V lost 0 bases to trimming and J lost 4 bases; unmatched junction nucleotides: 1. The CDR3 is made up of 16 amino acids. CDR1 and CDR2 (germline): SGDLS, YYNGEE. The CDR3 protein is CASSVGGLAGGETQYF. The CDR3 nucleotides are TGTGCCAGCAGCGTAGGGGGACTAGCGGGGGGAGAGACCCAGTACTTC. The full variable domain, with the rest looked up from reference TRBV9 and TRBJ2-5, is DSGVTQTPKHLITATGQRVTLRCSPRSGDLSVYWYQQSLDQGLQFLIQYYNGEERAKGNILERFSAQQFPDLHSELNLSSLELGDSALYFCASSVGGLAGGETQYFGPGTRLLVL.

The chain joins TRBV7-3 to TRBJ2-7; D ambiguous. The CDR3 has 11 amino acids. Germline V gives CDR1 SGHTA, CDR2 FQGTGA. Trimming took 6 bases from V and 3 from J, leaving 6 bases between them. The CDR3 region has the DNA TGTGCCAGCAGTTACGACTACGAGCAGTACTTC. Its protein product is CASSYDYEQYF.

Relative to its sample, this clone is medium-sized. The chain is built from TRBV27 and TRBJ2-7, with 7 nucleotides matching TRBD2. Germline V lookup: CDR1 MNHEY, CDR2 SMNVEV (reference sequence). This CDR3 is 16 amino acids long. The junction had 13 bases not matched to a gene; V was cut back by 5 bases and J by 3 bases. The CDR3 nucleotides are TGTGCCAGCAGTCTTTCTACCGGGACTACAAACTACGAGCAGTACTTC. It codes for CASSLSTGTTNYEQYF.

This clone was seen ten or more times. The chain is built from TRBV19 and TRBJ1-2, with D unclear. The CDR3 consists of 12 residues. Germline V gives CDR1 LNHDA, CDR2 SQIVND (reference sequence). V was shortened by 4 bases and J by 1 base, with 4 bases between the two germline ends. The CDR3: CASSTLNYGYTF. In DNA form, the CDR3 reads TGTGCCAGTAGTACCCTTAACTATGGCTACACCTTC.

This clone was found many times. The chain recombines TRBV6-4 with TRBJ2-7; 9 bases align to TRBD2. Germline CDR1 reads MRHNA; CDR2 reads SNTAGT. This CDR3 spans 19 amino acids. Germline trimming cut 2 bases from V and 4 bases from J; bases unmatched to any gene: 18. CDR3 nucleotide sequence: TGTGCCAGCAGTGACAACAGAGGTGGGGTAGCGGGAGATCGTTACGAGCAGTACTTC. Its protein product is CASSDNRGGVAGDRYEQYF.

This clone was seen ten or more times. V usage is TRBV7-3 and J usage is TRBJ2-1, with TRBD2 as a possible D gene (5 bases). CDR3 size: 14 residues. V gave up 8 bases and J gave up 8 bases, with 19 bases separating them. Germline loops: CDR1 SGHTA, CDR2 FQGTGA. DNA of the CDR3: TGTGCCAGCGCCGGGATTGGGATTGGCGATGAGCAGTTCTTC. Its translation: CASAGIGIGDEQFF.

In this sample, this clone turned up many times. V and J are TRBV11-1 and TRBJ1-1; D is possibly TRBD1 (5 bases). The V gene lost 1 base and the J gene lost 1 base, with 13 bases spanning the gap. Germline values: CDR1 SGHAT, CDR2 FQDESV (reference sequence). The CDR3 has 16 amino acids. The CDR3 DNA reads TGTGCCAGCAGCTTAGTGCTTCAGGGTGGGAACACTGAAGCTTTCTTT. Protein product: CASSLVLQGGNTEAFF. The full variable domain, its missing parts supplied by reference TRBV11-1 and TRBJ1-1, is EAEVAQSPRYKITEKSQAVAFWCDPISGHATLYWYRQILGQGPELLVQFQDESVVDDSQLPKDRFSAERLKGVDSTLKIQPAELGDSAMYLCASSLVLQGGNTEAFFGQGTRLTVV.

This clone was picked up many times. CDR3 nucleotides: TGTGCCAGCAGTAGGACAGGGAGTTCAGGGGCCAACGTCCTGACTTTC. Residues: CASSRTGSSGANVLTF. V and J are TRBV7-3 and TRBJ2-6, with TRBD1 identical over 8 bases. Unmatched junction bases numbered 8, after V lost 6 bases and J lost 4 bases. The germline V gene has CDR1 SGHTA and CDR2 FQGTGA. The CDR3 is 16 residues long. Using reference TRBV7-3 and TRBJ2-6 for the parts outside the CDR3, the full variable domain is GAGVSQTPSNKVTEKGKYVELRCDPISGHTALYWYRQSLGQGPEFLIYFQGTGAADDSGLPNDRFFAVRPEGSVSTLKIQRTERGDSAVYLCASSRTGSSGANVLTFGAGSRLTVL.

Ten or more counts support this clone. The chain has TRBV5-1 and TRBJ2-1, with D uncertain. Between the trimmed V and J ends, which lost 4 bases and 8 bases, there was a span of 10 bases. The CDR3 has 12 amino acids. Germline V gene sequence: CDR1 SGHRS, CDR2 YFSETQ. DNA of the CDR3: TGCGCCAGCAGCCCACCAAGCCATGAGCAGTTCTTC. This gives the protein CASSPPSHEQFF.

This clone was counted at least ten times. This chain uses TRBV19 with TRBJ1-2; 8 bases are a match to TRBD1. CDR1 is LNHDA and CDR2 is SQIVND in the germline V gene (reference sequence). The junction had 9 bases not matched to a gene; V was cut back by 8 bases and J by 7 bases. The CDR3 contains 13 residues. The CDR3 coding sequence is TGTGCCAGTCTACAGGGGGAGGTTCCTGGCTACACCTTC. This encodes CASLQGEVPGYTF.

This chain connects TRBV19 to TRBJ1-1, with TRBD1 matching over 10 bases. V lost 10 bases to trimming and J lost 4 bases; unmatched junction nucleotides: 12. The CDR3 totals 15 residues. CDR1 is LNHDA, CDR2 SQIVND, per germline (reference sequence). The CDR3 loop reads CAISIAGQGITEAFF. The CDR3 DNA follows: TGTGCCATCAGTATAGCGGGACAGGGGATCACTGAAGCTTTCTTT.

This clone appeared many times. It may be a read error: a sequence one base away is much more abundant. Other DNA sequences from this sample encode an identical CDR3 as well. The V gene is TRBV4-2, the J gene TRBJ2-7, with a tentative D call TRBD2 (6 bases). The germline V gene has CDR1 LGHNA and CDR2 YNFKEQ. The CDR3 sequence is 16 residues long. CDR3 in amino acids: CASSQDLETRAYEQYF. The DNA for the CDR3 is TGTGCCAGTAGCCAAGATCTGGAGACTAGGGCCTACGAGCAGTACTTC.

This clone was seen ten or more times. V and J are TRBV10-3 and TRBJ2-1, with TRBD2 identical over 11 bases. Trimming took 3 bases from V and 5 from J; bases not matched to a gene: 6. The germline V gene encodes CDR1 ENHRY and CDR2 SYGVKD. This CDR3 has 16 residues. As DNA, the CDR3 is TGTGCCATCAGTGAAGGTACTAGCGGGAGCAACAATGAGCAGTTCTTC. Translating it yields CAISEGTSGSNNEQFF.

In nucleotides, the CDR3 is TGCAGTGCTAGGGAGGGGACCACGTCTGGTGGGGCCCTCCACTTT. Its protein is CSAREGTTSGGALHF. The chain has TRBV20-1 and TRBJ1-6; D perhaps matches TRBD1 (5 bases). V was clipped by 3 bases and J by 14 bases, with 23 bases between them. The CDR3 has 15 amino acids. Germline CDR1 DFQATT, CDR2 SNEGSKA (reference sequence).

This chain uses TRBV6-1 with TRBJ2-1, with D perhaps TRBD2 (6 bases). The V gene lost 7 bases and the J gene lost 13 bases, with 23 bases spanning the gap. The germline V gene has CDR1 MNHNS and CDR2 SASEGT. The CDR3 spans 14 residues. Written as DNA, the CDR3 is TGTGCCAGCAAACTAGCCCTTGGGTCTAGTGATCAGTTCTTC. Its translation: CASKLALGSSDQFF.

The CDR3 DNA is TGCGCCAGCAGCTTGAGGGCAGGTACCTACGAGCAGTACTTC. Protein sequence: CASSLRAGTYEQYF. The rearrangement links TRBV5-1 to TRBJ2-7, with unresolved D. Trimming took 1 base from V and 2 from J, leaving 10 bases between them. This CDR3 comprises 14 residues. Germline-derived CDR1 and CDR2 are SGHRS and YFSETQ.

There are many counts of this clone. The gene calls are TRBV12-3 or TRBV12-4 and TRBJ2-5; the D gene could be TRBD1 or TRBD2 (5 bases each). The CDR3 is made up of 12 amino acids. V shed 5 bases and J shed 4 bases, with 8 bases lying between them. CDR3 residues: CASSRDVETQYF. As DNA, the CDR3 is TGTGCCAGCAGTCGGGACGTAGAGACCCAGTACTTC.

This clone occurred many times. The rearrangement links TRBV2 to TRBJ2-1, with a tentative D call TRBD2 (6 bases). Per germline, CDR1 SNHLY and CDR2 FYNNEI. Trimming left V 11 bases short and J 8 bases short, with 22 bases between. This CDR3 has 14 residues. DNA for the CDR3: TGTGCCTCCTCCCAGTGGGGGGATTTAGATGAGCAGTTCTTC. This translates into CASSQWGDLDEQFF.

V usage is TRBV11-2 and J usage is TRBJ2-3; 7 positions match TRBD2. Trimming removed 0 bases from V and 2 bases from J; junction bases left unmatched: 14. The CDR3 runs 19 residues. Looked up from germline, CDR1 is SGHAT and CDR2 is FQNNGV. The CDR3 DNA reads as TGTGCCAGCAGCTTAGATTTTAGGAGTAGCGGGTGGCTCACAGATACGCAGTATTTT. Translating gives CASSLDFRSSGWLTDTQYF. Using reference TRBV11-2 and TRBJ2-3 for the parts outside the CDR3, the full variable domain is EAGVAQSPRYKIIEKRQSVAFWCNPISGHATLYWYQQILGQGPKLLIQFQNNGVVDDSQLPKDRFSAERLKGVDSTLKIQPAKLEDSAVYLCASSLDFRSSGWLTDTQYFGPGTRLTVL.